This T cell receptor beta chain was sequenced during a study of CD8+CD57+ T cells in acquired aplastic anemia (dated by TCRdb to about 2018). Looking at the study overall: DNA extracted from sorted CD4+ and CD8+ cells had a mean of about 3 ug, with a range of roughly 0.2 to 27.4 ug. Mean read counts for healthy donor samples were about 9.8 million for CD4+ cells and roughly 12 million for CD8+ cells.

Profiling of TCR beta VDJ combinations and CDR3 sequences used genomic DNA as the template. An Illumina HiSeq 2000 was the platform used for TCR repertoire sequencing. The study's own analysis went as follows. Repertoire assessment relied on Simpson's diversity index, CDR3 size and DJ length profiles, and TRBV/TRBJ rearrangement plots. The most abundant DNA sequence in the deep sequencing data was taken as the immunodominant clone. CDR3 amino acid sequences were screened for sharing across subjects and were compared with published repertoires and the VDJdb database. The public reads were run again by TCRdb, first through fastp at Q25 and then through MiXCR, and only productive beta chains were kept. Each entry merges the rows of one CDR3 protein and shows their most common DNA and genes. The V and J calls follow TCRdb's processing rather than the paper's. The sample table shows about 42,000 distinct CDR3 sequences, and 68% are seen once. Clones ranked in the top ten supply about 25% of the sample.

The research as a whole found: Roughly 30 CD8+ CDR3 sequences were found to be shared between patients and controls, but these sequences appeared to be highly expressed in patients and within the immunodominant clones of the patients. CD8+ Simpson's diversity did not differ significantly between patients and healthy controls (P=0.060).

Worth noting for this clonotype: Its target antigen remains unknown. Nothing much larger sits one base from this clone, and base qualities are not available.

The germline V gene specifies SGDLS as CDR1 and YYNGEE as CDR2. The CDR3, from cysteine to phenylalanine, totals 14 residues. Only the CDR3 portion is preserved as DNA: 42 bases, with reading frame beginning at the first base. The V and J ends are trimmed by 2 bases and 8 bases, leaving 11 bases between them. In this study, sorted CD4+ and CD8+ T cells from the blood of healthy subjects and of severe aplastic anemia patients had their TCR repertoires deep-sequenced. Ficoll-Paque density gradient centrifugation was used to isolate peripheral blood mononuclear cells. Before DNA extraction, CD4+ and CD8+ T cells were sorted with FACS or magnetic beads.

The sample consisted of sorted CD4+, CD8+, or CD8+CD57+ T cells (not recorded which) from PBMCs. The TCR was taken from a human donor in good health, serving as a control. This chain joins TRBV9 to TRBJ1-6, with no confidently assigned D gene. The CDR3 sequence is CASSVLAVDSPLHF. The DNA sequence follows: TGTGCCAGCAGCGTGCTCGCAGTCGATTCACCCCTCCACTTT.